The present TCR beta chain was sequenced within a study of T cells in Graves' hyperthyroidism and ophthalmopathy. There were TCR beta CDR3 regions amplified from RNA transcripts. HTBI primers were employed in a first-round RT-PCR of the TCR CDR3. TCRdb independently ran MiXCR on the multiplex PCR reads; one entry per CDR3 protein. The table lists roughly 240,000 distinct CDR3 sequences, roughly 17% of them singletons. This clonotype has at least ten counts. This CDR3 has 17 residues. Trimming shortened V by 3 bases and J by 0 bases, and 17 bases separated the two germline ends. V gene TRBV12-3 or TRBV12-4 combines with J gene TRBJ1-2, with D hard to call. Source material: blood. The TCR originated in a woman in her late teens or twenties with Graves' ophthalmopathy. In nucleotides, the CDR3 is TGTGCCAGCAGTTTCAGGAAGGAGGAGCCCCCTAACTATGGCTACACCTTC. Amino acid sequence: CASSFRKEEPPNYGYTF.